This entry is about one TCR beta chain. Its antigen is undetermined. The entry originates in a study of vaccination effects on CD4 cells after COVID-19. Study context: Expansion with viral peptide pools was applied to antigen-specific CD4+ T cells by the ViraFEST assay prior to sequencing. Study-wide results and limits: Researchers report that only 1 of 255 vaccine-induced clones in healthy vaccinees cross-reacted with common cold coronaviruses. Late in the post-vaccination period, infection-induced and vaccine-induced clones underwent marked clonal contraction.

Repertoires were generated with immunoSEQ multiplex PCR, while TCRdb's copy carries only in-frame clones and drops some. The data show about 66,000 clones, over 75% seen once. Subsequent to a culture period of under 11 days, CD4+ T cells were isolated. It was two doses of either the BNT162b2 or mRNA-1273 vaccine that participants received. This CDR3 has 15 residues. V lost 2 bases to trimming and J lost 9 bases, with 18 bases between them. CDR1 is SGHTA, CDR2 FQGTGA, per germline. The source of this sequence is a human donor who received a COVID-19 vaccine. This material consisted of CD4+ T cells from PBMCs cultured without peptide, taken after COVID-19 vaccination. The J gene is TRBJ2-3, the V gene TRBV7-3, with a possible D match to TRBD2 (6 bases). This CDR3 is CASSLPRGTAATQYF. CDR3 nucleotides: TGTGCCAGCAGCTTACCCCGGGGGACCGCCGCCACGCAGTATTTT.